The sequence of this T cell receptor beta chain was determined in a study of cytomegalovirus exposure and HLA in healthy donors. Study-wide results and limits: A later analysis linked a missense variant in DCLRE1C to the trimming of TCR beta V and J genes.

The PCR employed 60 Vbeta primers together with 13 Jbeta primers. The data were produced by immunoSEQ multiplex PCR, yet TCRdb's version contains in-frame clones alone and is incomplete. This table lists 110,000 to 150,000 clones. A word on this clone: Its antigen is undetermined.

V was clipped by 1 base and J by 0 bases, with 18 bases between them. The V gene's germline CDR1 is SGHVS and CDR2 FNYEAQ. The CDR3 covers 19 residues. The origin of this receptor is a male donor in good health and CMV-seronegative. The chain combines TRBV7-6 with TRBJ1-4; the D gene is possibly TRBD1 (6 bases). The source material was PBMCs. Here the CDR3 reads CASSLGFGGRTATNEKLFF. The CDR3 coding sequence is TGTGCCAGCAGCTTAGGATTCGGAGGCAGGACAGCAACTAATGAAAAACTGTTTTTT.